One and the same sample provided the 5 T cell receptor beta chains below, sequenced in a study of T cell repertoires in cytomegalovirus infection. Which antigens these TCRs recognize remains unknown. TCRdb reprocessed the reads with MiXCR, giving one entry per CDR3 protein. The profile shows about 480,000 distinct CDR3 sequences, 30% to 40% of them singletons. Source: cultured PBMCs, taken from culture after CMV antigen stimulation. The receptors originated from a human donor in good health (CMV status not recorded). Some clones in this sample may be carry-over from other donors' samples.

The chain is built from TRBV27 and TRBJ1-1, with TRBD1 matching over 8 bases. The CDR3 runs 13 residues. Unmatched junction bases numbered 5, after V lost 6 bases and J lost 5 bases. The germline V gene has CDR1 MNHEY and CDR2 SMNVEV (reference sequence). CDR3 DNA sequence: TGTGCCAGCAGCCACAGGGGGTCGACTGAAGCTTTCTTT. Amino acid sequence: CASSHRGSTEAFF.

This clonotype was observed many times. As DNA, the CDR3 is TGTGCCAGCAGCGAAAAAAGGGGGCGGGAGACCCAGTACTTC. It encodes CASSEKRGRETQYF. The chain joins TRBV7-2 to TRBJ2-5; 7 nucleotides align to TRBD1. The CDR3 sequence is 14 residues long. In germline, CDR1 is SGHTA, CDR2 FQGNSA. With 5 bases clipped from V and 5 bases from J, the junction kept 8 bases outside the gene matches.

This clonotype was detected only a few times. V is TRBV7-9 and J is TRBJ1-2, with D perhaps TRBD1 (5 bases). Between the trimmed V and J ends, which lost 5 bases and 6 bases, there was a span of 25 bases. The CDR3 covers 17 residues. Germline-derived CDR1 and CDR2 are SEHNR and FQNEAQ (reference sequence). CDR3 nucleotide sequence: TGTGCCAGCAGCCCAGGGACTCCTTCCTCCTGGTCCGATGGCTACACCTTC. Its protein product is CASSPGTPSSWSDGYTF.

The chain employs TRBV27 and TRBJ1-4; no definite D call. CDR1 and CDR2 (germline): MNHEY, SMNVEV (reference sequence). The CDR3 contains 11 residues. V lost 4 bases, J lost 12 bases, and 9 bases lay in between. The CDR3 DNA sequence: TGTGCCAGCAGTTCTAAGGACCAACTGTTTTTT. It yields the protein CASSSKDQLFF.

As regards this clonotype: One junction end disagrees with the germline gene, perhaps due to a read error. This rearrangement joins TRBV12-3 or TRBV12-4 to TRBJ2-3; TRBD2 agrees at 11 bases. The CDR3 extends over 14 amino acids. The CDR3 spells CASSLAGGGDTQYF. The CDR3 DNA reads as TGTGCCAGCAGCTTAGCGGGAGGGGGCGATACGCAGTATTTT.